What follows are 10 T cell receptor beta chains derived from one specimen sequenced in a study of identical twins. TCRdb analysed the 5' RACE reads with MiXCR anew, one entry per CDR3 protein. The table records fewer than 350,000 distinct CDR3 sequences, about 8.3% of them present only once. This sample also appeared in a second study, on yellow fever vaccine responses in identical twins.

The material sequenced was memory (CD45RO+) T cells sorted from blood. Receptor source: a woman aged 18 to 35 in good health.

J is TRBJ1-5 and V is TRBV12-3 or TRBV12-4, with D possibly TRBD1 on 5 matching bases. The CDR3 runs to 14 residues. V dropped 8 bases and J dropped 4 bases, with 15 bases sitting between them. CDR3 sequence reads: CASGLGGRNQPQHF. CDR3 bases: TGTGCCAGCGGCCTCGGGGGGAGGAATCAGCCCCAGCATTTT.

This clonotype occurred many times. The genes are TRBV28 and TRBJ2-7, with 8 bases lining up with TRBD2. The CDR3 is made up of 16 amino acids. The V gene's germline CDR1 is MDHEN and CDR2 SYDVKM. The J segment lost 2 bases and the V segment lost 7 bases, leaving 13 bases of the junction unmatched. The CDR3 nucleotides are TGTGCCAGCACGGGGCGCGGGAGGTTGGAGACCTACGAGCAGTACTTC. Residues: CASTGRGRLETYEQYF.

CDR3 region: CASRGPGDTQYF. CDR3 DNA: TGTGCCAGCAGGGGGCCGGGAGATACGCAGTATTTT. This chain joins TRBV28 and TRBJ2-3; tentative D call: TRBD1 (5 bases). Germline V gene data show CDR1 as MDHEN and CDR2 as SYDVKM. The CDR3 length is 12 residues. Trimming removed 6 bases at V and 5 bases at J, with 9 bases between.

This clonotype has only one observation. The rearrangement uses TRBV2 and TRBJ2-7; 8 bases match TRBD1. The CDR3 contains 14 residues. CDR1 is SNHLY, CDR2 FYNNEI, per germline. V shed 5 bases and J 2 bases; nucleotides not matched to a gene: 5. In nucleotides, the CDR3 is TGTGCCAGCAGTCTTATGGGACAGGCCTACGAGCAGTACTTC. This sequence encodes CASSLMGQAYEQYF.

This clonotype appeared many times. The rearrangement links TRBV7-2 to TRBJ1-1; weak D call: TRBD1 (6 bases). This CDR3 contains 14 residues. CDR1 and CDR2 (germline): SGHTA, FQGNSA. Trimming took off 5 bases at V and 4 bases at J, with 14 bases between the two ends. The CDR3 DNA sequence: TGTGCCAGCAGCCCCTACCTAGGGGGCACTGAAGCTTTCTTT. Amino acid sequence: CASSPYLGGTEAFF.

On this clonotype itself: Just one base apart from a much larger clone, this may be a read error. This chain joins TRBV29-1 and TRBJ2-1, with TRBD2 matching over 10 bases. Trimming at V came to 7 bases and at J to 9 bases, leaving 6 bases not matched to a gene. Germline CDR1 reads SQVTM; CDR2 reads ANQGSEA. The CDR3 covers 12 residues. The CDR3 reads CSAVAGGREQFF. DNA of the CDR3: TGCAGCGCTGTAGCGGGGGGCCGTGAGCAGTTCTTC.

Many counts were recorded for this clonotype. The chain combines TRBV3-1 with TRBJ2-7, with unresolved D. The germline V gene encodes CDR1 LGHDT and CDR2 YNNKEL (reference sequence). The germline V and J ends were trimmed by 1 base and 0 bases, with 4 bases remaining between them. This CDR3 has 13 amino acids. The CDR3 region is CASSQGASYEQYF. CDR3 nucleotides: TGTGCCAGCAGCCAAGGGGCCTCCTACGAGCAGTACTTC.

This sequence joins TRBV7-8 and TRBJ2-2, with 10 bases fitting TRBD2. V lost 3 bases and J lost 4; bases outside the gene matches: 11. The V gene's germline CDR1 is SGHVS and CDR2 FQNEAQ. The CDR3 is 18 residues long. The CDR3 bases are TGTGCCAGCAGCTTGGGACTAGCGCTCCCCTGGGGCACCGGGGAGCTGTTTTTT. Protein product: CASSLGLALPWGTGELFF.

The V call is TRBV11-2, the J call TRBJ2-1, with 7 bases aligning to TRBD1. With 4 bases clipped from V and 3 bases from J, the junction kept 6 bases outside the gene matches. Germline assignment: CDR1 SGHAT and CDR2 FQNNGV. CDR3 length equals 15 residues. The CDR3 spells CASSYRDSLYNEQFF. DNA of the CDR3: TGTGCCAGCAGCTATCGGGACAGCCTCTACAATGAGCAGTTCTTC.

The table lists this clonotype with a count of one. The chain is built from TRBV12-3 or TRBV12-4 and TRBJ1-5; D possibly corresponds to TRBD1 (6 bases). This CDR3 is built from 13 residues. Between the trimmed V and J ends, which lost 5 bases and 6 bases, there was a span of 11 bases. CDR3 sequence (DNA): TGTGCCAGCAGTACACAGGGTCGTCAGCCCCAGCATTTT. This codes for CASSTQGRQPQHF.